This T cell receptor (beta chain) was identified in a study of control samples from healthy donors and cancer patients. Clones were read by immunoSEQ multiplex PCR, and TCRdb kept only the in-frame ones, dropping some. Of roughly 180,000 clones in the sample, just under 95% were seen once. The germline gives CDR1 SGHAT, CDR2 FQNNGV. The V gene lost 3 bases and the J gene lost 4 bases, with 9 bases spanning the gap. CDR3 length: 13 amino acids. This clonotype was sampled from a woman in her fifties or sixties in good health. This chain uses TRBV11-2 with TRBJ1-1; no firm D call. The sequencing input was blood. For the CDR3, the DNA is TGTGCCAGCAGCTTCGCCGGGCCCACTGAAGCTTTCTTT. Translated: CASSFAGPTEAFF.